The 23 T cell receptor beta chains below come from one sample, sequenced in a study of cytomegalovirus exposure and HLA in healthy donors. The primer mix had 60 Vbeta and 13 Jbeta primers. Clones were sequenced by immunoSEQ multiplex PCR, and TCRdb holds only the in-frame ones, with some missing. The sample holds some 140,000 clones, about 74% seen once. Sequenced sample: PBMCs. The source of these receptors is a woman aged 40 to 50 in good health and CMV-seronegative.

The J gene is TRBJ2-2, the V gene TRBV25-1, with 9 bases aligning to TRBD1. The germline V gene encodes CDR1 MGHDK and CDR2 SYGVNS. V trimming: 3 bases; J trimming: 7 bases; junction bases outside the gene matches: 9. This CDR3 contains 16 residues. CDR3 coding DNA: TGTGCCAGCAGTGAGACAGGGACAGGGATAGTCGGGGAGCTGTTTTTT. As protein: CASSETGTGIVGELFF. Full variable domain (rest looked up from reference TRBV25-1 and TRBJ2-2): EADIYQTPRYLVIGTGKKITLECSQTMGHDKMYWYQQDPGMELHLIHYSYGVNSTEKGDLSSESTVSRIRTEHFPLTLESARPSHTSQYLCASSETGTGIVGELFFGEGSRLTVL.

The chain recombines TRBV7-2 with TRBJ1-2; D may be TRBD1 (5 bases). Looked up from germline, CDR1 is SGHTA and CDR2 is FQGNSA. V was pared by 11 bases and J by 8 bases, with 15 bases between. The CDR3 extends over 11 amino acids. The DNA for the CDR3 is TGTGCCGAAGGCAGGGCAGGCGGCTACACCTTC. It yields the protein CAEGRAGGYTF.

The genes are TRBV5-6 and TRBJ2-1; TRBD1 aligns across 7 bases. V lost 3 bases and J lost 10; bases outside the gene matches: 7. The germline V gene encodes CDR1 SGHDT and CDR2 YYEEEE. The CDR3 runs 13 residues. CDR3 in amino acids: CASSSLRGSEQFF. CDR3 sequence (DNA): TGTGCCAGCAGCTCCCTCAGGGGGTCCGAGCAGTTCTTC. The complete variable domain, with remaining parts taken from reference TRBV5-6 and TRBJ2-1, reads DAGVTQSPTHLIKTRGQQVTLRCSPKSGHDTVSWYQQALGQGPQFIFQYYEEEERQRGNFPDRFSGHQFPNYSSELNVNALLLGDSALYLCASSSLRGSEQFFGPGTRLTVL.

The rearrangement uses TRBV2 and TRBJ2-5; D call uncertain. CDR1 is SNHLY, CDR2 FYNNEI, per germline. The CDR3 has 13 amino acids. With 6 bases removed from V and 2 bases from J, the gap between germline ends came to 10 bases. CDR3 amino acids: CASRREQQETQYF. The CDR3 DNA reads TGTGCCAGCAGAAGAGAACAGCAAGAGACCCAGTACTTC.

The rearrangement links TRBV9 to TRBJ1-2, with D tentatively TRBD1 (5 bases). The CDR3 runs 15 residues. Germline V gives CDR1 SGDLS, CDR2 YYNGEE. V was cut by 0 bases and J by 4 bases, with 13 bases left in between. The CDR3 DNA reads TGTGCCAGCAGCGTAGGGGACTTCGGGGCCTATGGCTACACCTTC. Translated: CASSVGDFGAYGYTF.

This chain connects TRBV27 to TRBJ2-1, with TRBD2 identical over 10 bases. J gave up 3 bases and V 6 bases, and 8 bases lay outside the gene matches. The CDR3 has 16 residues. CDR1 is MNHEY and CDR2 is SMNVEV in the germline V gene (reference sequence). The DNA for the CDR3 is TGTGCCAGCAGCCGATCCGGGACTAGCGTCTACAATGAGCAGTTCTTC. It is translated as CASSRSGTSVYNEQFF.

The genes are TRBV11-3 and TRBJ1-4; 9 bases align to TRBD1. CDR1 is SGHNT and CDR2 is YENEEA in the germline V gene. V shed 2 bases and J 4 bases; nucleotides not matched to a gene: 2. The CDR3 length is 15 residues. The CDR3 DNA reads TGTGCCAGCAGCTTACCGGGACAGGGTAATGAAAAACTGTTTTTT. It is translated as CASSLPGQGNEKLFF.

This clone was observed a few times. This chain uses TRBV6-1 with TRBJ2-2; D gene uncertain. The CDR3 extends over 13 amino acids. The V end lost 6 bases, the J end lost 0 bases, and 5 bases lay between the germline ends. The germline V gene encodes CDR1 MNHNS and CDR2 SASEGT. Here the CDR3 DNA reads TGTGCCAGCAGAGCAACGAACACCGGGGAGCTGTTTTTT. It specifies CASRATNTGELFF.

CDR3 bases: TGTGCCAGCAGCTCGTCTAGCGGCGGTTCCTACGAGCAGTACTTC. This sequence encodes CASSSSSGGSYEQYF. V usage is TRBV5-4 and J usage is TRBJ2-7; 7 positions match TRBD2. The V gene end was trimmed by 3 bases and the J gene end by 1 base; junction bases not matched to a gene: 7. This CDR3 has 15 amino acids. CDR1 and CDR2 from the germline V gene are SGHNT and YYREEE (reference sequence).

The genes are TRBV30 and TRBJ2-1; D may be TRBD2 (6 bases). This CDR3 spans 15 amino acids. The germline gives CDR1 GTSNPN, CDR2 SVGIG (reference sequence). V lost 0 bases to trimming and J lost 7 bases, with 16 bases between them. Here the CDR3 DNA reads TGTGCCTGGAGTGTAAGAATGACTAGTGCGAATGAGCAGTTCTTC. Translating gives CAWSVRMTSANEQFF.

The rearrangement uses TRBV28 and TRBJ1-5; D remains ambiguous. The germline V gene encodes CDR1 MDHEN and CDR2 SYDVKM. V lost 5 bases and J lost 2, with 13 bases in between. The CDR3 covers 15 residues. CDR3 in amino acids: CASSPPDRGNQPQHF. For the CDR3, the DNA is TGTGCCAGCAGTCCCCCCGATCGGGGCAATCAGCCCCAGCATTTT.

V and J are TRBV13 and TRBJ2-1, with 7 bases lining up with TRBD1. The CDR3 spans 17 residues. Germline V gene data show CDR1 as PRHDT and CDR2 as FYEKMQ (reference sequence). V dropped 4 bases and J dropped 6; count of bases not matched to a gene: 15. CDR3 sequence (DNA): TGTGCCAGCAGCTCGAGAATCAGTACCAACAGGGGCAATGAGCAGTTCTTC. Residues: CASSSRISTNRGNEQFF.

The chain is built from TRBV5-6 and TRBJ2-1; 8 nucleotides line up with TRBD1. CDR1 is SGHDT and CDR2 is YYEEEE in the germline V gene. The CDR3 has 15 residues. The trim removed 2 bases at V and 5 bases at J, leaving 6 bases unmatched. CDR3 sequence reads: CASSLAGGEDNEQFF. Written as DNA, the CDR3 is TGTGCCAGCAGCTTAGCAGGGGGCGAGGACAATGAGCAGTTCTTC.

This sequence joins TRBV7-9 and TRBJ1-2, with unresolved D. Germline V gene sequence: CDR1 SEHNR, CDR2 FQNEAQ (reference sequence). The CDR3 totals 15 residues. V gave up 5 bases and J gave up 1 base, with 14 bases separating them. The CDR3 nucleotides read TGTGCCAGCAGCCGAAGCGCAGGACTTAACTATGGCTACACCTTC. This sequence encodes CASSRSAGLNYGYTF.

J is TRBJ1-3 and V is TRBV2, with D perhaps TRBD1 (6 bases). CDR3 size: 14 residues. The germline CDR1 and CDR2 sequences are SNHLY and FYNNEI. V dropped 4 bases and J dropped 4 bases, with 11 bases sitting between them. The CDR3 DNA is TGTGCCAGCAGTGGGGGGACACCCGGAAACACCATATATTTT. It encodes CASSGGTPGNTIYF.

The chain uses TRBV7-4 and TRBJ1-3, with TRBD1 matching 7 bases. The CDR3 is 20 residues long. Germline CDR1 and CDR2: SGHVT and SQSDAQ. V was clipped by 6 bases and J by 0 bases; unmatched bases: 20. The CDR3: CASRLKRTGNPPLSGNTIYF. The CDR3 DNA sequence: TGTGCCAGCAGACTCAAACGGACAGGAAACCCCCCTCTCTCTGGAAACACCATATATTTT.

This clone was picked up one time. CDR3 in DNA: TGCGCCAGCACCCGAGACAGGGGGGGATCAACTAATGAAAAACTGTTTTTT. This codes for CASTRDRGGSTNEKLFF. V usage is TRBV10-2 and J usage is TRBJ1-4, with 9 bases aligning to TRBD1. V shed 7 bases and J 0 bases; nucleotides not matched to a gene: 9. The length of the CDR3 is 17 residues. Germline values: CDR1 WSHSY, CDR2 SAAADI.

This chain joins TRBV30 and TRBJ1-3; D unresolved. Trimming removed 4 bases from V and 0 bases from J, with 19 bases in between. Germline-derived CDR1 and CDR2 are GTSNPN and SVGIG (reference sequence). This CDR3 contains 17 residues. CDR3 amino acids: CAWTGQGATTSGNTIYF. Here the CDR3 DNA reads TGTGCCTGGACCGGTCAAGGAGCCACGACCTCTGGAAACACCATATATTTT.

The chain combines TRBV4-1 with TRBJ2-5; 10 bases match TRBD2. The length of the CDR3 is 16 residues. Looked up from germline, CDR1 is MGHRA and CDR2 is YSYEKL. The V segment lost 4 bases and the J segment 4 bases; nucleotides outside the gene matches: 9. This CDR3 reads CASSLLAGGFSETQYF. In DNA form, the CDR3 reads TGCGCCAGCAGCCTTTTAGCGGGGGGATTTTCAGAGACCCAGTACTTC.

This clone was seen just once. The rearrangement links TRBV6-1 to TRBJ1-1; maybe TRBD1 (6 bases). V dropped 8 bases and J dropped 1 base, with 11 bases sitting between them. The germline gives CDR1 MNHNS, CDR2 SASEGT. The CDR3 runs to 13 residues. Written as DNA, the CDR3 is TGTGCCAGCTCTACAGGGCGGAACACTGAAGCTTTCTTT. Residues: CASSTGRNTEAFF.

The CDR3 sequence is CASSEAAGGYGYTF. CDR3 bases: TGTGCCAGCAGTGAAGCGGCAGGGGGCTATGGCTACACCTTC. The chain uses TRBV6-1 and TRBJ1-2, with TRBD1 matching over 7 bases. This CDR3 comprises 14 residues. The germline gives CDR1 MNHNS, CDR2 SASEGT. The V and J ends lost 0 bases and 4 bases, in that order; junction bases with no gene match: 2.

The chain joins TRBV11-2 to TRBJ2-7; 13 positions agree with TRBD2. Unmatched junction bases numbered 9, after V lost 4 bases and J lost 9 bases. This CDR3 spans 15 amino acids. From germline, CDR1 is SGHAT and CDR2 FQNNGV. This CDR3 reads CASSSILAGGLGQYF. The CDR3 DNA reads TGTGCCAGCAGCTCCATACTAGCGGGAGGGCTTGGGCAGTACTTC. Based on the CDR3 plus reference TRBV11-2 and TRBJ2-7, the full variable domain is EAGVAQSPRYKIIEKRQSVAFWCNPISGHATLYWYQQILGQGPKLLIQFQNNGVVDDSQLPKDRFSAERLKGVDSTLKIQPAKLEDSAVYLCASSSILAGGLGQYFGPGTRLTVT.

This chain uses TRBV6-6 with TRBJ2-1, with 7 nucleotides matching TRBD2. This CDR3 is built from 11 residues. The J segment lost 7 bases and the V segment lost 10 bases, leaving 4 bases of the junction unmatched. Germline V gene data show CDR1 as MNHNY and CDR2 as SVGAGI (reference sequence). The CDR3 nucleotides read TGTGCCATCACCGGGGGGAATGAGCAGTTCTTC. This encodes CAITGGNEQFF.